The clone carrying this T cell receptor beta chain was picked up a small number of times. Under the authors' procedure: Reference gene primer amplification yielded estimated nucleated cell counts. Some clones are missing from TCRdb's copy, which holds only in-frame ones; the method was immunoSEQ multiplex PCR. V, J and clone size derive from that table, while D and trimming were established from the DNA sequence. Altogether 120,000 or so clones are present, about 86% being singletons, with the ten largest covering roughly 5.5%. This sample was taken from a study of blood T cell repertoires in COVID-19. Study-wide background: Acute-phase and convalescent COVID-19 samples originated in the United States, Italy and Spain. Sources were T cells, B-cell-depleted T cells, or PBMCs; the material itself was cDNA or gDNA.

The sequenced sample was peripheral blood. The receptor comes from a man older than 75 with active or convalescent COVID-19.

In DNA form, the CDR3 reads TGTGCCAGCAGTCCAGCGACAGGGTCTAATGAAAAACTGTTTTTT. It yields the protein CASSPATGSNEKLFF. The rearrangement links TRBV28 to TRBJ1-4, with 7 bases identical to TRBD1. V shed 5 bases, J shed 3 bases, and the junction held 6 bases outside the gene matches. The CDR3 contains 15 residues. Germline-derived CDR1 and CDR2 are MDHEN and SYDVKM.